This T cell receptor beta chain is drawn from a study of HIV-infected patients and healthy controls. Alpha and beta constant-region primers primed reverse transcription of around 500 ng RNA. Separate chain-specific third strand synthesis with multiplexing indices produced the alpha and beta libraries. TCRdb analysed the 5' RACE reads with MiXCR anew, one entry per CDR3 protein. This sample has thousands of distinct CDR3 sequences; roughly 7% occur once, and the top ten carry 15% to 20%. Antiretroviral therapy had run roughly three months, about 14 weeks, before follow-up blood collection. Whole blood was used without fractionation, so all unsorted peripheral T cells were included. This clonotype has just a few counts. Germline values: CDR1 SGHDT, CDR2 YYEEEE. CDR3 length: 15 residues. Trimming cost V 4 bases and J 4 bases; bases outside gene matches: 5.

The sequence was collected from an adult with HIV infection. This material consisted of blood, taken during antiretroviral therapy. The chain links TRBV5-6 to TRBJ2-7, with 13 positions matching TRBD2. The CDR3 coding sequence is TGTGCCAGCAGCACCCGGACTAGCGGGAGTTACGAGCAGTACTTC. It specifies CASSTRTSGSYEQYF.